The 9 T cell receptor beta chains below all came from one sample that was sequenced in a study of shared T cell receptors in the human thymus. Generated by immunoSEQ multiplex PCR, the TCRdb table keeps only in-frame clones and is missing some. The sample shows about 660,000 clones, around nine tenths of them seen only once. This sample also belongs to another study, concerning human thymus T cells.

The source material was thymocytes. The receptors here all came from a boy less than two years old with a congenital heart defect.

V and J are TRBV10-1 and TRBJ2-7, with TRBD2 as a possible D gene (6 bases). Between the trimmed V and J ends, which lost 6 bases and 0 bases, there was a span of 15 bases. The CDR3 is made up of 15 amino acids. Germline V lookup: CDR1 WNHNN, CDR2 SYGVQD (reference sequence). This CDR3 is CASSGSGHLSYEQYF. The DNA of the CDR3 is TGCGCCAGCAGCGGTAGCGGCCACCTCTCCTACGAGCAGTACTTC.

The chain has TRBV27 and TRBJ2-1; TRBD2 agrees at 8 bases. CDR3 size: 16 residues. The germline V gene has CDR1 MNHEY and CDR2 SMNVEV (reference sequence). The J segment lost 7 bases and the V segment lost 6 bases, leaving 14 bases of the junction unmatched. The CDR3 loop reads CASRHTRSGRTNEQFF. CDR3 coding DNA: TGTGCCAGCAGGCACACCCGCAGCGGGAGAACGAATGAGCAGTTCTTC.

This sequence joins TRBV10-3 and TRBJ2-1, with 11 positions matching TRBD2. After removal of 4 bases from V and 0 bases from J, the junction contained 11 bases not matched to a gene. This CDR3 is 19 amino acids long. Per germline, CDR1 ENHRY and CDR2 SYGVKD. CDR3 nucleotides: TGTGCCATCAGTGCAGGGAGTAGCGGGAGGGAGAGCTCCTACAATGAGCAGTTCTTC. Translating it yields CAISAGSSGRESSYNEQFF.

The rearrangement links TRBV28 to TRBJ2-5; 12 bases fit TRBD1. With V trimmed by 6 bases and J by 3 bases, 8 bases remained unmatched. CDR1 MDHEN and CDR2 SYDVKM come from the germline V gene. This CDR3 contains 16 residues. Here the CDR3 reads CASRCRDRGPEETQYF. The DNA for the CDR3 is TGTGCCAGCAGATGCCGGGACAGGGGGCCGGAAGAGACCCAGTACTTC.

A single count supports this clone. This chain links TRBV9 with TRBJ1-1, with D possibly matching TRBD1 (6 bases). The CDR3 contains 15 residues. The V gene lost 3 bases and the J gene lost 7 bases, with 19 bases spanning the gap. Germline V gene data show CDR1 as SGDLS and CDR2 as YYNGEE. The CDR3 DNA sequence: TGTGCCAGCAGCGAACGGGGGGCCTACGTACATGAAGCTTTCTTT. Translated: CASSERGAYVHEAFF.

The chain uses TRBV6-4 and TRBJ2-2, with TRBD2 identical over 14 bases. The CDR3 contains 18 residues. Germline CDR1 and CDR2: MRHNA and SNTAGT. Losses at the gene ends were 5 bases for V and 5 bases for J; bases not matched to a gene: 10. This chain's CDR3 is CASSPGTSGSRETGELFF. The CDR3 DNA sequence: TGTGCCAGCAGTCCCGGGACTAGCGGGAGTAGGGAGACCGGGGAGCTGTTTTTT.

Worth noting for this clone: The same CDR3 also results from other DNA sequences found in this sample. In DNA form, the CDR3 reads TGTGCCAGCAGCCAAGGACGGGAGGGTACAGATACGCAGTATTTT. Protein: CASSQGREGTDTQYF. The rearrangement joins TRBV14 to TRBJ2-3; 8 nucleotides agree with TRBD2. The V gene's germline CDR1 is SGHDN and CDR2 FVKESK. Trimming took 1 base from V and 3 from J; bases not matched to a gene: 3. This CDR3 comprises 15 residues.

The chain combines TRBV14 with TRBJ2-2, with 7 bases fitting TRBD2. The germline CDR1 and CDR2 sequences are SGHDN and FVKESK. The CDR3 has 17 amino acids. Trimming took 0 bases from V and 4 from J; bases not matched to a gene: 8. The CDR3 nucleotides read TGTGCCAGCAGCCAAGATGGGGGGACTAACTTCACCGGGGAGCTGTTTTTT. Translating gives CASSQDGGTNFTGELFF.

J is TRBJ2-1 and V is TRBV7-8, with D tentatively TRBD2 (6 bases). V was clipped by 5 bases and J by 7 bases, with 12 bases between them. This CDR3 has 13 amino acids. Germline V lookup: CDR1 SGHVS, CDR2 FQNEAQ. This CDR3 is CASSRNRGNEQFF. CDR3 sequence (DNA): TGTGCCAGCAGCAGAAACCGGGGGAATGAGCAGTTCTTC. The complete variable domain, with remaining parts taken from reference TRBV7-8 and TRBJ2-1, reads GAGVSQSPRYKVAKRGQDVALRCDPISGHVSLFWYQQALGQGPEFLTYFQNEAQLDKSGLPSDRFFAERPEGSVSTLKIQRTQQEDSAVYLCASSRNRGNEQFFGPGTRLTVL.